This TCR beta chain was obtained from a study of beta chain features in type 1 diabetes. Every bit of the isolated RNA underwent reverse transcription, so sequencing read expressed TCRB transcripts. An average near 3.57 million reads came from naive, central memory and regulatory T cell samples. Method: immunoSEQ multiplex PCR; TCRdb's copy keeps in-frame clones and lacks some. The table shows roughly 150,000 clones, with 7.5% to 10% occurring only once. This clone showed up just a few times. Antigen: not known. Study-level findings and limits: At VDJ recombination sites, type 1 diabetes patients had fewer insertions and more deleted nucleotides.

Germline V gene data show CDR1 as SQVTM and CDR2 as ANQGSEA. CDR3 length: 14 residues. V lost 7 bases and J lost 8; bases outside the gene matches: 15. Material for sequencing was central memory CD4+ T cells from blood. The origin of this receptor is a man in his late teens or twenties in good health. This chain connects TRBV29-1 to TRBJ1-2; 8 nucleotides align to TRBD1. Here the CDR3 DNA reads TGCAGCGCTAGGGGAACCGGGACAGGAGGAGGCTACACCTTC. This translates into CSARGTGTGGGYTF.